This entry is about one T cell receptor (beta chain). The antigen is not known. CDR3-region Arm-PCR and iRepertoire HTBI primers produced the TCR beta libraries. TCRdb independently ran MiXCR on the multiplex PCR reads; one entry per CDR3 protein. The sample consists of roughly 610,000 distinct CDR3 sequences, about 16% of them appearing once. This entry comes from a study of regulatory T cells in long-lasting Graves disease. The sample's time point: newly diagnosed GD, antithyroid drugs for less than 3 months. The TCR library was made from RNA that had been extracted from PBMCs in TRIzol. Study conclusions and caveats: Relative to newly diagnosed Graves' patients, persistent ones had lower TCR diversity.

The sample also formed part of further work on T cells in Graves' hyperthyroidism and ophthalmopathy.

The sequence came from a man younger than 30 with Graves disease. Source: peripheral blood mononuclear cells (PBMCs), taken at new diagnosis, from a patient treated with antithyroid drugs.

The CDR3 DNA reads TGTGCCAGCAGCTTTCCTACAGGGGACTATGGCTACACCTTC. It translates to CASSFPTGDYGYTF. The J gene is TRBJ1-2, the V gene TRBV7-9; 7 nucleotides line up with TRBD1. The CDR3 extends over 14 amino acids. V lost 3 bases and J lost 3; bases outside the gene matches: 4. Per germline, CDR1 SEHNR and CDR2 FQNEAQ (reference sequence).